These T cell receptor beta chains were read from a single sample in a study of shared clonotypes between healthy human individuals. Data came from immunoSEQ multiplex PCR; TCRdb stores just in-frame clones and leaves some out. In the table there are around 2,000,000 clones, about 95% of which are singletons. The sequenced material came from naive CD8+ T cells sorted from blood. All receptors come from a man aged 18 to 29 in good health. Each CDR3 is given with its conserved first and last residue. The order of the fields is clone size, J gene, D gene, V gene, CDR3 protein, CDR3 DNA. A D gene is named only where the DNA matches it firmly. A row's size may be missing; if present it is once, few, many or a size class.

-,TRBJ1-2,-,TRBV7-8,CASSLGWGDGYTF,TGTGCCAGCAGCTTAGGATGGGGAGATGGCTACACCTTC
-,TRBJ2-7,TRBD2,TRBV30,CAWSVRGGGYEQYF,TGTGCCTGGAGTGTACGCGGGGGGGGCTACGAGCAGTACTTC
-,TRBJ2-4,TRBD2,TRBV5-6,CASASAGVGNIQYF,TGTGCCAGTGCGAGCGCGGGGGTGGGAAACATTCAGTACTTC
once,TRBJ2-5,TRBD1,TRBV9,CASSGDRVGETQYF,TGTGCCAGCAGCGGGGACAGGGTAGGAGAGACCCAGTACTTC
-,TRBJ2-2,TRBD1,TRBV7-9,CASSLSGGGTGELFF,TGTGCCAGCAGCTTATCAGGGGGCGGCACCGGGGAGCTGTTTTTT
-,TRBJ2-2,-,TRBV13,CASRGQSNTGELFF,TGTGCCAGCAGAGGGCAGTCTAACACCGGGGAGCTGTTTTTT
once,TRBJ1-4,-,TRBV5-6,CASSRAGGPHGF,TGTGCCAGCAGCCGTGCCGGGGGCCCGCACGGTTTT
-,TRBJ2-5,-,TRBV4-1,CASRRTQVEETQYF,TGCGCCAGCAGGAGAACCCAGGTTGAAGAGACCCAGTACTTC
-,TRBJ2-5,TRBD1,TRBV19,CASSPWTGEETQYF,TGTGCCAGTAGTCCTTGGACAGGGGAAGAGACCCAGTACTTC
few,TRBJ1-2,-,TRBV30,CAWSVDWSNYGYTF,TGTGCCTGGAGTGTGGACTGGTCCAACTATGGCTACACCTTC
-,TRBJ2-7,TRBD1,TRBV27,CASSPSGTGSYEQYF,TGTGCCAGCAGTCCCTCCGGGACAGGGAGCTACGAGCAGTACTTC
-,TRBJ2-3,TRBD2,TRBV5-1,CASSPGGLVNTDTQYF,TGCGCCAGCAGCCCCGGAGGACTAGTGAACACAGATACGCAGTATTTT
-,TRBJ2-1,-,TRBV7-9,CASSLVLSNEQFF,TGTGCCAGCAGCTTAGTCCTCAGCAATGAGCAGTTCTTC
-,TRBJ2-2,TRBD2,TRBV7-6,CASSFSGENTGELFF,TGTGCCAGCAGCTTTAGCGGGGAGAACACCGGGGAGCTGTTTTTT
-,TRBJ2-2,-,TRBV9,CASSVTNTGELFF,TGTGCCAGCAGTGTAACGAACACCGGGGAGCTGTTTTTT
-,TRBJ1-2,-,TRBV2,CASSRPPYGYTF,TGTGCCAGCAGTCGGCCTCCTTATGGCTACACCTTC
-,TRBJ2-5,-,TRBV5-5,CASSRTTQETQYF,TGTGCCAGCAGCCGTACTACGCAAGAGACCCAGTACTTC
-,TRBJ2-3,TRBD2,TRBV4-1,CASSQDERGEIDTQYF,TGCGCCAGCAGCCAAGACGAGCGGGGGGAAATAGATACGCAGTATTTT
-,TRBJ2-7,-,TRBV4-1,CASSPAPGVKEQYF,TGCGCCAGCAGCCCAGCCCCGGGAGTAAAAGAGCAGTACTTC
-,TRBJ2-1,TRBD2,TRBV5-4,CASRQRGGNNEQFF,TGTGCCAGCAGGCAGCGGGGGGGTAACAATGAGCAGTTCTTC
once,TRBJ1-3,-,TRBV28,CASSFAVSGNTIYF,TGTGCCAGCAGTTTTGCGGTATCCGGAAACACCATATATTTT
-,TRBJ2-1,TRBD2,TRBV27,CASTIAGENEQFF,TGTGCCAGCACTATAGCGGGGGAGAATGAGCAGTTCTTC
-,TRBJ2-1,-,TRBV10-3,CAISEDGGGYNEQFF,TGTGCCATCAGTGAGGATGGGGGTGGCTACAATGAGCAGTTCTTC
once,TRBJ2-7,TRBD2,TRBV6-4,CASSDLTIGLAEQGSSYEQYF,TGTGCCAGCAGTGACCTCACCATTGGACTAGCGGAGCAAGGAAGCTCCTACGAGCAGTACTTC
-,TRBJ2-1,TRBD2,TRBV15,CATSSVLLAVGNEQFF,TGTGCCACCAGCAGCGTCTTGCTAGCGGTTGGGAATGAGCAGTTCTTC
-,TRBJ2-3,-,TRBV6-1,CASREPHTDTQYF,TGTGCCAGCAGAGAGCCACACACAGATACGCAGTATTTT
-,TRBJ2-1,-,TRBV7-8,CASSFTGINEQFF,TGTGCCAGCAGCTTCACAGGGATCAATGAGCAGTTCTTC
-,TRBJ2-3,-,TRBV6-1,CASSEVITDTQYF,TGTGCCAGCAGTGAAGTTATCACAGATACGCAGTATTTT